A single sample gave rise to the 27 T cell receptor beta chains below, sequenced in a study of T-cell reconstitution after alpha-beta-depleted transplantation in children. TCRbeta library preparation incorporated unique molecular identifiers. MiXCR was run by TCRdb on the PCR reads, yielding one entry per CDR3 protein. In the table there are around 500,000 distinct CDR3 sequences, roughly an eighth of which are singletons. Sequences were derived from PBMCs from the stem cell graft donor, sampled from the stem cell graft. These receptors all come from a human donor who donated a stem cell graft to a child with combined immunodeficiency.

This clonotype has only a few counts. This chain uses TRBV7-9 with TRBJ1-3, with D perhaps matching TRBD1 (5 bases). This CDR3 contains 14 residues. Germline CDR1 and CDR2: SEHNR and FQNEAQ (reference sequence). The V gene lost 7 bases and the J gene lost 0 bases, with 10 bases spanning the gap. The CDR3 protein is CASTGTFSGNTIYF. The CDR3 coding sequence is TGTGCCAGCACCGGGACGTTCTCTGGAAACACCATATATTTT.

The V call is TRBV9, the J call TRBJ2-7, with a possible D match to TRBD2 (5 bases). This CDR3 comprises 15 residues. V shed 0 bases and J shed 4 bases, with 14 bases lying between them. Germline lookup yields CDR1 SGDLS and CDR2 YYNGEE. The CDR3 nucleotides are TGTGCCAGCAGCGTAGATCCGGGAAGTAGTTACGAGCAGTACTTC. Translation gives CASSVDPGSSYEQYF.

The V call is TRBV20-1, the J call TRBJ2-7; maybe TRBD2 (5 bases). Trimming removed 2 bases from V and 3 bases from J, with 23 bases in between. CDR1 DFQATT and CDR2 SNEGSKA come from the germline V gene (reference sequence). The CDR3 loop spans 17 amino acids. CDR3 in DNA: TGCAGTGCTAGACCCAAAAGAGGGATGAGAGGGCGCTACGAGCAGTACTTC. The encoded protein is CSARPKRGMRGRYEQYF.

The V and J genes are TRBV5-1 and TRBJ1-2; D gene ambiguous. Germline CDR1 SGHRS, CDR2 YFSETQ. This CDR3 is built from 17 residues. Trimming shortened V by 0 bases and J by 2 bases, and 17 bases separated the two germline ends. The CDR3 DNA reads TGCGCCAGCAGCTTGGCCTGGAAGCAGACTACGAACTATGGCTACACCTTC. It specifies CASSLAWKQTTNYGYTF.

This clonotype was counted at least ten times. This chain uses TRBV6-6 with TRBJ1-5, with TRBD1 as a possible D gene (6 bases). CDR3 size: 16 residues. V was cut by 6 bases and J by 0 bases, with 15 bases left in between. Germline CDR1 reads MNHNY; CDR2 reads SVGAGI (reference sequence). CDR3 bases: TGTGCCAGCAGGGACGACAGGAGGTATAGCAATCAGCCCCAGCATTTT. Amino acid sequence: CASRDDRRYSNQPQHF.

The gene calls are TRBV9 and TRBJ2-7; TRBD2 aligns across 7 bases. This CDR3 region has 17 residues. Germline trimming cut 0 bases from V and 5 bases from J; bases unmatched to any gene: 14. Looked up from germline, CDR1 is SGDLS and CDR2 is YYNGEE. DNA of the CDR3: TGTGCCAGCAGCGTAGCTACCTGGGGAGCGGGGAGTAACGAGCAGTACTTC. Translating it yields CASSVATWGAGSNEQYF.

This clonotype was seen repeatedly, ten times or more. The DNA of the CDR3 is TGCAGTGCTAGAGAACCCCTGGGTGGGACTGAAGCTTTCTTT. Translating it yields CSAREPLGGTEAFF. The chain recombines TRBV20-1 with TRBJ1-1; the D is unclear. The CDR3 covers 14 residues. Germline CDR1 and CDR2: DFQATT and SNEGSKA (reference sequence). V lost 0 bases and J lost 5, with 13 bases in between.

The chain employs TRBV30 and TRBJ1-2; maybe TRBD1 (6 bases). Germline V gene data show CDR1 as GTSNPN and CDR2 as SVGIG (reference sequence). The CDR3 covers 13 residues. Trimming stripped 0 bases from V and 4 bases from J, with 9 bases between. CDR3 in amino acids: CAWSVSRGYGYTF. The CDR3 DNA reads TGTGCCTGGAGTGTAAGCAGGGGCTATGGCTACACCTTC.

In this sample, this clonotype turned up many times. The J gene is TRBJ2-1, the V gene TRBV29-1; 10 bases map to TRBD1. The CDR3 spans 13 residues. The V segment lost 8 bases and the J segment 3 bases; nucleotides outside the gene matches: 4. Germline values: CDR1 SQVTM, CDR2 ANQGSEA. Written as DNA, the CDR3 is TGCAGCTCCCGGGACAGGGGCTACAATGAGCAGTTCTTC. Protein: CSSRDRGYNEQFF.

This clonotype was detected only a few times. The chain has TRBV7-2 and TRBJ1-1; no clear D gene. Germline loops: CDR1 SGHTA, CDR2 FQGNSA. The ends were cut back, 3 bases at V and 5 bases at J, with 10 bases in the middle. CDR3 length: 13 amino acids. The CDR3, as DNA: TGTGCCAGCAGCTTTCAGGTGACGACTGAAGCTTTCTTT. Protein product: CASSFQVTTEAFF.

This clonotype was seen a few times. The V gene is TRBV4-3, the J gene TRBJ2-3; D possibly corresponds to TRBD1 (5 bases). The CDR3 has 13 residues. CDR1 is LGHNA, CDR2 YSLEER, per germline. Trimming removed 5 bases at V and 2 bases at J, with 8 bases between. The CDR3 DNA follows: TGCGCCAGCAGCGCAGGGAACACAGATACGCAGTATTTT. Amino acids: CASSAGNTDTQYF.

Comment on this clonotype: Mismatch with germline at one junction end may stem from a read error. The rearrangement links TRBV5-6 to TRBJ2-2; TRBD2 aligns across 12 bases. Germline V gene lookup returns CDR1 SGHDT and CDR2 YYEEEE. This CDR3 contains 21 residues. The DNA for the CDR3 is TGTGCCATCAGCTTCTCTATACCAAGACTAGCGGGAGAGGTGAACACCGGGGAGCTGTTTTTT. Its protein is CAISFSIPRLAGEVNTGELFF. Looking up the rest from reference TRBV5-6 and TRBJ2-2 gives the full variable domain: DAGVTQSPTHLIKTRGQQVTLRCSPKSGHDTVSWYQQALGQGPQFIFQYYEEEERQRGNFPDRFSGHQFPNYSSELNVNALLLGDSALYLCAISFSIPRLAGEVNTGELFFGEGSRLTVL.

This clonotype was seen at least ten times. The rearrangement uses TRBV12-3 or TRBV12-4 and TRBJ2-7, with 8 bases that match TRBD1. The trim removed 7 bases at V and 7 bases at J, leaving 6 bases unmatched. CDR3 length: 12 amino acids. In nucleotides, the CDR3 is TGTGCCAGCAAGGAGGACAGGGATGAGCAGTACTTC. It encodes CASKEDRDEQYF.

The chain has TRBV27 and TRBJ2-5; 13 bases agree with TRBD2. After removal of 5 bases from V and 9 bases from J, the junction contained 9 bases not matched to a gene. CDR1 MNHEY and CDR2 SMNVEV come from the germline V gene (reference sequence). The CDR3 has 15 residues. The CDR3 nucleotides read TGTGCCAGCAGTCTAGGGACTAGCGGGATCACGGCCCAGTACTTC. The encoded protein is CASSLGTSGITAQYF.

This chain connects TRBV6-2 or TRBV6-3 to TRBJ2-7; no clear D. Between the trimmed V and J ends, which lost 2 bases and 6 bases, there was a span of 8 bases. The CDR3 extends over 12 amino acids. Germline V gives CDR1 MNHEY, CDR2 SVGEGT. CDR3 in amino acids: CASSYGVPEQYF. The CDR3 region has the DNA TGTGCCAGCAGTTACGGGGTTCCCGAGCAGTACTTC.

V usage is TRBV7-9 and J usage is TRBJ2-3; 9 nucleotides match TRBD1. Germline lookup yields CDR1 SEHNR and CDR2 FQNEAQ (reference sequence). V was pared by 6 bases and J by 3 bases, with 7 bases of the junction left unmatched. The CDR3 consists of 15 residues. Here the CDR3 reads CASRSDRGRTDTQYF. In DNA form, the CDR3 reads TGTGCCAGCAGGTCAGACAGGGGGAGGACAGATACGCAGTATTTT.

The chain joins TRBV24-1 to TRBJ2-5, with 9 bases lining up with TRBD2. CDR1 is KGHDR and CDR2 is SFDVKD in the germline V gene. This CDR3 is 17 amino acids long. V trimming: 5 bases; J trimming: 0 bases; junction bases outside the gene matches: 9. Written as DNA, the CDR3 is TGTGCCACCAGTGGAGGTTTGAGCGGGAGGTACCAAGAGACCCAGTACTTC. Translated, it gives CATSGGLSGRYQETQYF.

The V gene is TRBV30, the J gene TRBJ1-1; the D is unclear. Looked up from germline, CDR1 is GTSNPN and CDR2 is SVGIG (reference sequence). This CDR3 comprises 14 residues. Trimming stripped 2 bases from V and 5 bases from J, with 15 bases between. The CDR3: CAWSSATPGTEAFF. The CDR3 nucleotides are TGTGCCTGGAGTTCAGCCACACCGGGGACTGAAGCTTTCTTT. Based on the CDR3 plus reference TRBV30 and TRBJ1-1, the full variable domain is SQTIHQWPATLVQPVGSPLSLECTVEGTSNPNLYWYRQAAGRGLQLLFYSVGIGQISSEVPQNLSASRPQDRQFILSSKKLLLSDSGFYLCAWSSATPGTEAFFGQGTRLTVV.

The V gene is TRBV12-3 or TRBV12-4, the J gene TRBJ1-1; D is unresolved. The CDR3 totals 12 residues. V was clipped by 2 bases and J by 8 bases, with 9 bases between them. The CDR3 sequence is CASSLRAQEAFF. In DNA, the CDR3 is TGTGCCAGCAGTTTAAGGGCGCAGGAAGCTTTCTTT.

The chain has TRBV5-1 and TRBJ2-1, with D perhaps TRBD2 (5 bases). CDR3 size: 14 residues. Trimming left V 0 bases short and J 6 bases short, with 10 bases between. CDR1 and CDR2 (germline): SGHRS, YFSETQ. CDR3 loop: CASSLDSDGNEQFF. In DNA, the CDR3 is TGCGCCAGCAGCTTGGATAGCGACGGCAATGAGCAGTTCTTC.

This chain uses TRBV5-1 with TRBJ2-7, with 10 positions matching TRBD1. Germline V gene data show CDR1 as SGHRS and CDR2 as YFSETQ. The CDR3 loop spans 16 amino acids. The J segment lost 5 bases and the V segment lost 2 bases, leaving 10 bases of the junction unmatched. As DNA, the CDR3 is TGCGCCAGCAGCTTAACCCCGGGGACAGGGGTTGACGAGCAGTACTTC. It yields the protein CASSLTPGTGVDEQYF.

The chain uses TRBV20-1 and TRBJ1-6, with no clear D. V was pared by 5 bases and J by 14 bases, with 19 bases between. The CDR3 has 13 amino acids. CDR1 is DFQATT, CDR2 SNEGSKA, per germline (reference sequence). DNA of the CDR3: TGCAGTGCTCCCGGGCCGGACGCCGTCGCCCTCCACTTT. Encoded protein: CSAPGPDAVALHF.

This chain uses TRBV6-1 with TRBJ2-1, with 9 nucleotides matching TRBD2. Germline lookup yields CDR1 MNHNS and CDR2 SASEGT. The CDR3 is made up of 18 amino acids. V trimming: 6 bases; J trimming: 0 bases; junction bases outside the gene matches: 12. The DNA for the CDR3 is TGTGCCAGCAGCCGCCGTGGCGGGGGGGGGAGCTCCTACAATGAGCAGTTCTTC. This gives the protein CASSRRGGGGSSYNEQFF.

The J gene is TRBJ2-1, the V gene TRBV28, with unresolved D. The CDR3 is 15 amino acids. Germline-derived CDR1 and CDR2 are MDHEN and SYDVKM. The germline V and J ends were trimmed by 3 bases and 4 bases, with 13 bases remaining between them. CDR3 amino acids: CASSLRSTAYNEQFF. DNA of the CDR3: TGTGCCAGCAGTTTGCGGTCTACAGCTTACAATGAGCAGTTCTTC.

In its sample, this clonotype was seen a few times. This rearrangement joins TRBV10-3 to TRBJ2-7; D might be TRBD1 or TRBD2, each matching 5 bases. The CDR3 extends over 15 amino acids. V was trimmed by 2 bases and J by 6 bases, leaving 17 bases between them. CDR1 and CDR2 (germline): ENHRY, SYGVKD. CDR3: CAISERSGTGSEQYF. The CDR3 DNA reads TGTGCCATCAGTGAGCGATCAGGGACGGGAAGCGAGCAGTACTTC.

This clonotype was picked up a small number of times. The rearrangement uses TRBV9 and TRBJ2-1; D remains ambiguous. The CDR3 totals 17 residues. The V end lost 4 bases, the J end lost 0 bases, and 17 bases lay between the germline ends. Germline assignment: CDR1 SGDLS and CDR2 YYNGEE. CDR3 DNA sequence: TGTGCCAGCAGCAAGAGCCCGGGTTCCAGCTCCTACAATGAGCAGTTCTTC. Translating gives CASSKSPGSSSYNEQFF. Full variable domain (missing parts from reference TRBV9 and TRBJ2-1): DSGVTQTPKHLITATGQRVTLRCSPRSGDLSVYWYQQSLDQGLQFLIQYYNGEERAKGNILERFSAQQFPDLHSELNLSSLELGDSALYFCASSKSPGSSSYNEQFFGPGTRLTVL.

This chain uses TRBV5-1 with TRBJ2-1; TRBD1 matches 9 bases. The CDR3 runs 16 residues. Germline assignment: CDR1 SGHRS and CDR2 YFSETQ. With V trimmed by 4 bases and J by 6 bases, 11 bases remained unmatched. CDR3 amino acids: CASSQIQGAGGNEQFF. CDR3 bases: TGCGCCAGCAGCCAAATACAGGGGGCAGGGGGCAATGAGCAGTTCTTC.